This T cell receptor (beta chain) was sequenced in a study of blood T cells in healthy people across ages. A sample-barcoded 5' primer and a J-beta primer mix were used in a second PCR of about 6 to 12 cycles. Every cDNA was tagged by a template-switch adaptor with 12 random nucleotides. TCRdb used MiXCR to reprocess the 5' RACE reads, holding one entry per CDR3 protein. The data hold fewer than 2 million distinct CDR3 sequences, with more than 35% observed a single time. The study's findings and limits: PBMCs left unsorted prevented a conclusive naive versus antigen-experienced comparison.

Donors were healthy Caucasian individuals from Russia aged about 6 to 100. The CDR3 runs to 15 residues. The V gene's germline CDR1 is SGHRS and CDR2 YFSETQ. V gave up 0 bases and J gave up 4 bases, with 13 bases separating them. The sample holds a few counts of this clonotype. What it binds is not known. This chain connects TRBV5-1 to TRBJ1-2; possible D gene TRBD1, 5 bases. The clonotype comes from a human donor in good health. The sample taken for sequencing was blood. CDR3 residues: CASSLGRGLIYGYTF. In DNA, the CDR3 is TGCGCCAGCAGCTTGGGTCGGGGACTGATCTATGGCTACACCTTC.